The TCR beta chain described here comes from a study of molecular identifiers for immune sequencing clone quantification. Per the germline V gene, CDR1 is SGHRS and CDR2 is YFSETQ. This CDR3 region has 17 residues. V shed 1 base, J shed 6 bases, and the junction held 12 bases outside the gene matches. This clonotype was observed a handful of times. TCRdb redid the calling of the PCR reads with MiXCR, one entry per CDR3 protein. The sample holds tens of thousands of distinct CDR3 sequences, nearly 25% seen once. V usage is TRBV5-1 and J usage is TRBJ2-1; 8 nucleotides agree with TRBD2. Sequencing was carried out using naive CD8+ T cells from blood, with Jurkat cell RNA spiked in. This sample's subset: FACS-sorted CD8+CD4-CCR7+CD45RA+ naive T cells. This clonotype was obtained from a human donor in good health. Some libraries in this study had Jurkat cell RNA spiked in. The CDR3 sequence: CASSLWLSREVPNEQFF. The CDR3 nucleotides read TGCGCCAGCAGCTTGTGGTTGTCGCGGGAGGTCCCCAATGAGCAGTTCTTC.